One and the same sample provided the 15 T cell receptor beta chains below, sequenced in a study of blood T cell repertoires in COVID-19. Some clones are missing from TCRdb's copy, which holds only in-frame ones; the method was immunoSEQ multiplex PCR. The table shows 200,000 to 300,000 clones, with 88% occurring only once. Source material: peripheral blood. The receptor set was obtained from a woman in her thirties or forties who had recovered from COVID-19.

The V gene is TRBV25-1, the J gene TRBJ1-5; D is perhaps TRBD1 (5 bases). Trimming took off 2 bases at V and 0 bases at J, with 8 bases between the two ends. This CDR3 region has 15 residues. Germline CDR1 is MGHDK and CDR2 is SYGVNS. As DNA, the CDR3 is TGTGCCAGCAGTGAAGTAGGGGATAGCAATCAGCCCCAGCATTTT. Translation: CASSEVGDSNQPQHF.

The chain recombines TRBV28 with TRBJ1-6, with 7 bases lining up with TRBD1. Unmatched junction bases numbered 4, after V lost 2 bases and J lost 0 bases. This CDR3 has 17 amino acids. Per the germline V gene, CDR1 is MDHEN and CDR2 is SYDVKM. This CDR3 reads CASSLVPGGSYNSPLHF. The CDR3 DNA sequence: TGTGCCAGCAGTTTAGTTCCAGGGGGCTCCTATAATTCACCCCTCCACTTT.

The chain links TRBV24-1 to TRBJ2-1; TRBD2 matches at 10 bases. Trimming cost V 4 bases and J 4 bases; bases outside gene matches: 6. The CDR3 is 16 amino acids. Germline lookup yields CDR1 KGHDR and CDR2 SFDVKD. The CDR3 sequence: CATSDGLAAIYNEQFF. The CDR3 coding sequence is TGTGCCACCAGTGACGGACTAGCGGCCATTTACAATGAGCAGTTCTTC.

In its sample, this clone was seen a few times. V usage is TRBV7-2 and J usage is TRBJ2-3; 7 bases are a match to TRBD2. Trimming cost V 5 bases and J 6 bases; bases outside gene matches: 14. Germline V gene lookup returns CDR1 SGHTA and CDR2 FQGNSA. The CDR3 length is 16 residues. The chain's CDR3 is CASSLWADPGGDTQYF. The CDR3 bases are TGTGCCAGCAGCCTATGGGCGGACCCCGGGGGGGATACGCAGTATTTT.

The gene calls are TRBV24-1 and TRBJ1-1; 10 bases line up with TRBD1. V trimming: 4 bases; J trimming: 7 bases; junction bases outside the gene matches: 5. The CDR3 spans 14 residues. Germline lookup yields CDR1 KGHDR and CDR2 SFDVKD. The CDR3 spells CATSDPGTGDEAFF. In DNA, the CDR3 is TGTGCCACCAGTGACCCCGGGACAGGGGATGAAGCTTTCTTT.

This clone was counted once. J is TRBJ1-1 and V is TRBV7-2; D is perhaps TRBD1 (5 bases). The CDR3 has 12 amino acids. Trimming stripped 4 bases from V and 4 bases from J, with 7 bases between. The germline V gene encodes CDR1 SGHTA and CDR2 FQGNSA. Here the CDR3 reads CASSSGVTEAFF. CDR3 in DNA: TGTGCCAGCAGCTCGGGGGTCACTGAAGCTTTCTTT. Drawing the rest from reference TRBV7-2 and TRBJ1-1, the complete variable domain is GAGVSQSPSNKVTEKGKDVELRCDPISGHTALYWYRQSLGQGLEFLIYFQGNSAPDKSGLPSDRFSAERTGGSVSTLTIQRTQQEDSAVYLCASSSGVTEAFFGQGTRLTVV.

The genes are TRBV2 and TRBJ2-7; no clear D gene. This CDR3 is built from 12 residues. Trimming removed 8 bases at V and 2 bases at J, with 10 bases between. Germline V gene sequence: CDR1 SNHLY, CDR2 FYNNEI. Here the CDR3 DNA reads TGTGCCAGCGGTGGGCAGGCCTACGAGCAGTACTTC. Translation: CASGGQAYEQYF.

V gene TRBV30 combines with J gene TRBJ1-1; D unclear. The CDR3 consists of 15 residues. V lost 3 bases, J lost 2 bases, and 16 bases lay in between. CDR1 and CDR2 from the germline V gene are GTSNPN and SVGIG (reference sequence). CDR3 in amino acids: CAWRPDYSGNTEAFF. CDR3 nucleotides: TGTGCCTGGAGGCCGGACTACTCAGGTAACACTGAAGCTTTCTTT.

The chain recombines TRBV13 with TRBJ2-1; the D gene is possibly TRBD2 (5 bases). The CDR3 sequence is 15 residues long. V was cut by 4 bases and J by 9 bases, with 19 bases left in between. The germline CDR1 and CDR2 sequences are PRHDT and FYEKMQ (reference sequence). CDR3 protein: CASSSPGTRVAEQFF. The CDR3 DNA reads as TGTGCCAGCAGCTCCCCCGGTACTAGAGTGGCTGAGCAGTTCTTC.

The V call is TRBV27, the J call TRBJ2-1; the match to TRBD2 covers 12 bases. CDR1 and CDR2 from the germline V gene are MNHEY and SMNVEV (reference sequence). V shed 7 bases and J 9 bases; nucleotides not matched to a gene: 10. The CDR3 length is 15 residues. CDR3 nucleotide sequence: TGTGCCAGCACCCTCCTAGCGGGAGGGCTGGGTGAGCAGTTCTTC. As protein: CASTLLAGGLGEQFF.

V usage is TRBV19 and J usage is TRBJ2-4, with 15 bases aligning to TRBD2. The trim removed 8 bases at V and 3 bases at J, leaving 11 bases unmatched. The CDR3 has 18 residues. Germline V gene data show CDR1 as LNHDA and CDR2 as SQIVND (reference sequence). CDR3 amino acids: CASRVGGLAGGSKNIQYF. DNA of the CDR3: TGTGCCAGTCGGGTAGGGGGACTAGCGGGAGGAAGCAAAAACATTCAGTACTTC.

This clone was detected a few times. This chain uses TRBV19 with TRBJ2-7; a weak D match, TRBD2 (5 bases). Trimming removed 7 bases from V and 6 bases from J, with 16 bases in between. The V gene's germline CDR1 is LNHDA and CDR2 SQIVND (reference sequence). This CDR3 has 13 amino acids. As DNA, the CDR3 is TGTGCCAGTAAGGGTGGGGTCGGAGGCGAGCAGTACTTC. Translated, it gives CASKGGVGGEQYF.

This clone has a single count. The J gene is TRBJ2-7, the V gene TRBV7-2, with TRBD1 identical over 10 bases. Germline CDR1 is SGHTA and CDR2 is FQGNSA. V trimming: 0 bases; J trimming: 1 base; junction bases outside the gene matches: 3. This CDR3 region has 16 residues. Here the CDR3 DNA reads TGTGCCAGCAGCTTAGCTCCGGGACAGGGGTCCTACGAGCAGTACTTC. It encodes CASSLAPGQGSYEQYF.

This chain links TRBV4-3 with TRBJ1-2; possible D gene TRBD1, 6 bases. The V gene lost 2 bases and the J gene lost 5 bases, with 18 bases spanning the gap. CDR1 and CDR2 (germline): LGHNA, YSLEER. The CDR3 is 16 residues long. CDR3 DNA sequence: TGCGCCAGCAGCCAAATCCCACGGGACACAGAATATGGCTACACCTTC. This codes for CASSQIPRDTEYGYTF.

The V call is TRBV10-1, the J call TRBJ2-3; 10 bases map to TRBD2. CDR3 length: 18 residues. From germline, CDR1 is WNHNN and CDR2 SYGVQD (reference sequence). J gave up 2 bases and V 0 bases, and 8 bases lay outside the gene matches. CDR3 coding DNA: TGCGCCAGCAGTGAGTCAGGACTAGCGGAGGGGGCCACAGATACGCAGTATTTT. It is translated as CASSESGLAEGATDTQYF.